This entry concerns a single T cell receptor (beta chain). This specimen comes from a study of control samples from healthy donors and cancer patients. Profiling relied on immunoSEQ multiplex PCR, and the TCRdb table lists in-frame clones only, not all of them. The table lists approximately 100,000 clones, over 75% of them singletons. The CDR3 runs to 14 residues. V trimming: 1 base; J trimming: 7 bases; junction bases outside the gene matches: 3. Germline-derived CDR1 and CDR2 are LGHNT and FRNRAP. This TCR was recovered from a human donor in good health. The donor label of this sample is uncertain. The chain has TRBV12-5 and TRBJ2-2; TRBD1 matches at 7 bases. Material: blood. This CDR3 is CASGLEGADGELFF. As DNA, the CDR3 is TGTGCTAGTGGTTTGGAGGGGGCGGACGGGGAGCTGTTTTTT.